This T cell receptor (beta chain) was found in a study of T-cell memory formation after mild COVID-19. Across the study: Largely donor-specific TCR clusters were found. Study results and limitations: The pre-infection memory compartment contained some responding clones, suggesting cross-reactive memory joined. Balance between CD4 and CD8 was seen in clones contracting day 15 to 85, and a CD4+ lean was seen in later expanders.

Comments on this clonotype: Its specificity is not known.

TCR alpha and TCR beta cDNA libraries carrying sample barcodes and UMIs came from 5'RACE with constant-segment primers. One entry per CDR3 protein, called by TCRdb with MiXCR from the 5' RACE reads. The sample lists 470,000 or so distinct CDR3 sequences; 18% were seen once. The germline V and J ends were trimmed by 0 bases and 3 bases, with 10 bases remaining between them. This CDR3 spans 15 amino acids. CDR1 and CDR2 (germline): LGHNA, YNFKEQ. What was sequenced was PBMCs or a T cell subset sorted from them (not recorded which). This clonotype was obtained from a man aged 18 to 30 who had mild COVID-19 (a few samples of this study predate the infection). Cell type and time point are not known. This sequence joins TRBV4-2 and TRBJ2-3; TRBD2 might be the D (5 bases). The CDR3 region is CASSQDLARTDTQYF. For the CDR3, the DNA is TGTGCCAGCAGCCAAGATCTAGCACGGACAGATACGCAGTATTTT.